This is a list of T cell receptor beta chains from one sample in a study of blood T cells in healthy people across ages. TCRdb re-called the 5' RACE reads with MiXCR, one entry per CDR3 protein. The repertoire holds 650,000 to 700,000 distinct CDR3 sequences, more than 45% seen once, with approximately 12% in the top ten. Material for sequencing was blood. These receptors all come from a woman over 75 in good health. Each CDR3 is given with its conserved first and last residue. Each record gives: D gene, J gene, V gene, clone size, CDR3 DNA, CDR3 protein. The D gene is left open where the match is weak. Expanded clones are given a class, and other clones once, few, many or no size at all.

D: TRBD2
J: TRBJ2-5
V: TRBV28
size: few
DNA: TGTGCCAGCTCGGGTGCGGGAGCCCGCAGAACCCAGTACTTC
CDR3: CASSGAGARRTQYF

D: TRBD2
J: TRBJ2-3
V: TRBV6-1
size: NA
DNA: TGTGCCAGCATCCGGGGTAGCCAGCGGGGGTCTTACAATGAGCAGTATTTT
CDR3: CASIRGSQRGSYNEQYF

D: TRBD1
J: TRBJ2-4
V: TRBV12-3/TRBV12-4
size: NA
DNA: TGTGCCAGCAGTTTAGGAGGGAACAGGGGAAACATTCAGTACTTC
CDR3: CASSLGGNRGNIQYF

D: NA
J: TRBJ2-7
V: TRBV20-1
size: many
DNA: TGCAGTGCCCTCGGAGACGGAGCCTACGAGCAGTACTTC
CDR3: CSALGDGAYEQYF

D: TRBD1
J: TRBJ1-1
V: TRBV12-3/TRBV12-4
size: NA
DNA: TGTGCCAGCAGCCGACACCTGGTTGGGACAGGGGGCTCGCGGACTGAAGCTTTCTTT
CDR3: CASSRHLVGTGGSRTEAFF

D: TRBD2
J: TRBJ2-7
V: TRBV30
size: NA
DNA: TGTGCCTGGAGTGTAGCGGGAGGTCCGTACAATGAGCAGTACTTC
CDR3: CAWSVAGGPYNEQYF

D: NA
J: TRBJ2-2
V: TRBV5-1
size: few
DNA: TGCGCCAGCAGCTTGGCCGCGAGACCCCTGTCCCCCGGGGAGCTGTTTTTT
CDR3: CASSLAARPLSPGELFF

D: TRBD1
J: TRBJ2-7
V: TRBV2
size: NA
DNA: TGTGCCAGCAGTGCTGGGACAGGGAGAGTCGAGCAGTACTTC
CDR3: CASSAGTGRVEQYF

D: NA
J: TRBJ2-1
V: TRBV7-2
size: NA
DNA: TGTGCCAGCAGCTCATATAGCGGGGGACAGGACAATGAGCAGTTCTTC
CDR3: CASSSYSGGQDNEQFF

D: NA
J: TRBJ2-3
V: TRBV7-2
size: NA
DNA: TGTGCCAGCATCAGGTTTGGAGATACGCAGTATTTT
CDR3: CASIRFGDTQYF

D: NA
J: TRBJ2-1
V: TRBV20-1
size: many
DNA: TGCAGTGCTACAAACAGGGCGGGAACGGGGAATGAGCAGTTCTTC
CDR3: CSATNRAGTGNEQFF

D: NA
J: TRBJ2-2
V: TRBV28
size: few
DNA: TGTGCCAGCAGTTTTTTCACAGGGAACACCGGGGAGCTGTTTTTT
CDR3: CASSFFTGNTGELFF

D: TRBD1
J: TRBJ2-7
V: TRBV28
size: NA
DNA: TGTGCCAGCAGTTGGGACAGGGAAAACGAGCAGTACTTC
CDR3: CASSWDRENEQYF

D: NA
J: TRBJ1-2
V: TRBV2
size: NA
DNA: TGTGCCAGCAGTGAAGAGAGTTACCATGGCTACACCTTC
CDR3: CASSEESYHGYTF

D: TRBD2
J: TRBJ2-2
V: TRBV29-1
size: NA
DNA: TGCAGCGCGGGGGGGACCGGGGAGCTGTTTTTT
CDR3: CSAGGTGELFF

D: NA
J: TRBJ2-1
V: TRBV9
size: many
DNA: TGTGCCAGCAGCTATTGGACTGACAATGAGCAGTTCTTC
CDR3: CASSYWTDNEQFF

D: NA
J: TRBJ2-5
V: TRBV5-1
size: many
DNA: TGTGCCAGCAGTTTAGGCGGACGGGAGACCCAGTACTTC
CDR3: CASSLGGRETQYF

D: TRBD2
J: TRBJ2-2
V: TRBV20-1
size: NA
DNA: TGCAGTGCTAGAGATGCGGGAGGGCCCGGGGAGCTGTTTTTT
CDR3: CSARDAGGPGELFF

D: NA
J: TRBJ2-7
V: TRBV28
size: once
DNA: TGTGCCAGCAGTGTGGACCCTTACAATGAGCAGTACTTC
CDR3: CASSVDPYNEQYF

D: TRBD1
J: TRBJ2-1
V: TRBV6-6
size: many
DNA: TGTGCCAGCAGGTCGGGGACAGGAGATTTTAATGAGCAGTTCTTC
CDR3: CASRSGTGDFNEQFF

D: NA
J: TRBJ2-7
V: TRBV12-3/TRBV12-4
size: NA
DNA: TGTGCCAGCAGTGTTAGGGCAGGACGTGACGAGCAGTACTTC
CDR3: CASSVRAGRDEQYF

D: NA
J: TRBJ1-4
V: TRBV18
size: NA
DNA: TGTGCCAGCTCACGAGGACAGATCTATGAAAAACTGTTTTTT
CDR3: CASSRGQIYEKLFF

D: NA
J: TRBJ2-5
V: TRBV25-1
size: NA
DNA: TGTGCCAGCAGTTCTATGACAGTGCCATCCCAAGAGACCCAGTACTTC
CDR3: CASSSMTVPSQETQYF

D: NA
J: TRBJ1-2
V: TRBV29-1
size: NA
DNA: TGCAGCGTTGTCGTCAAAGCTAACTATGGCTACACCTTC
CDR3: CSVVVKANYGYTF

D: TRBD1
J: TRBJ2-1
V: TRBV27
size: NA
DNA: TGTGCCAGTAAAGACAGGGGGACCTACAATGAGCAGTTCTTC
CDR3: CASKDRGTYNEQFF

D: TRBD1
J: TRBJ2-1
V: TRBV7-9
size: NA
DNA: TGTGCCAGCAGCTTCCGACAGGGGGTGGAGACCCAGTTCTTC
CDR3: CASSFRQGVETQFF

D: NA
J: TRBJ2-7
V: TRBV6-2/TRBV6-3
size: NA
DNA: TGTGCCAGTCGCCCCCCAACAGGGATGCCCTACGAGCAGTACTTC
CDR3: CASRPPTGMPYEQYF

D: TRBD2
J: TRBJ2-1
V: TRBV10-1
size: many
DNA: TGCGCCAGCAGTGGCGGGACTAGCGGGAAAAATGAGCAGTTCTTC
CDR3: CASSGGTSGKNEQFF

D: NA
J: TRBJ2-1
V: TRBV29-1
size: many
DNA: TGCAGCGTTGAAAGCCACGACAGGTACAATGAGCAGTTCTTC
CDR3: CSVESHDRYNEQFF

D: NA
J: TRBJ1-2
V: TRBV20-1
size: NA
DNA: TGCAGTGCTAGAGATGGCGGGGGCCACTATGGCTACACCTTC
CDR3: CSARDGGGHYGYTF

D: NA
J: TRBJ1-5
V: TRBV2
size: few
DNA: TGTGCCAGCAGTGAAGCGCTTCGGGCAGGGGATCAGCCCCAGCATTTT
CDR3: CASSEALRAGDQPQHF

D: NA
J: TRBJ1-2
V: TRBV5-1
size: NA
DNA: TGCGCCAGCAGCTCCGACAGGAAACGAATAAGCTATGGCTACACCTTC
CDR3: CASSSDRKRISYGYTF

D: TRBD2
J: TRBJ2-4
V: TRBV28
size: NA
DNA: TGTGCCAGCAGTTGGCAGGGCAGGGAGGGCAAAAACATTCAGTACTTC
CDR3: CASSWQGREGKNIQYF

D: NA
J: TRBJ2-3
V: TRBV6-4
size: NA
DNA: TGTGCCAGCAGTGGAGAGGAGGGCGGTACGCAGTATTTT
CDR3: CASSGEEGGTQYF

D: NA
J: TRBJ2-2
V: TRBV28
size: NA
DNA: TGTGCCAGCAGGGGCAGGGGTAACACCGGGGAGCTGTTTTTT
CDR3: CASRGRGNTGELFF

D: NA
J: TRBJ2-1
V: TRBV6-4
size: NA
DNA: TGTGCCAGCAGCCTCGTATTCAGCTCCTACAATGAGCAGTTCTTC
CDR3: CASSLVFSSYNEQFF

D: NA
J: TRBJ1-2
V: TRBV28
size: NA
DNA: TGTGCCAGCCACGAGCGGGGGGACCCCTATGGCTACACCTTC
CDR3: CASHERGDPYGYTF

D: NA
J: TRBJ2-7
V: TRBV12-3/TRBV12-4
size: NA
DNA: TGTGCCAGCAGTTCCGGTTGGTACGAGCAGTACTTC
CDR3: CASSSGWYEQYF

D: TRBD2
J: TRBJ2-7
V: TRBV6-2/TRBV6-3
size: NA
DNA: TGTGCCAGCAGTTCCCCCGGACTAGCGGGGGGCGACAATGAGCAGTACTTC
CDR3: CASSSPGLAGGDNEQYF

D: NA
J: TRBJ1-1
V: TRBV5-5
size: NA
DNA: TGTGCCAGCAGCTTGATAGGGGGCACTGAAGCTTTCTTT
CDR3: CASSLIGGTEAFF

D: NA
J: TRBJ1-5
V: TRBV20-1
size: few
DNA: TGCAGTACCCAGGGGTTAAGCAATCAGCCCCAGCATTTT
CDR3: CSTQGLSNQPQHF

D: TRBD1
J: TRBJ2-3
V: TRBV20-1
size: NA
DNA: TGCAGTGCGCCCCTGGGGGGACAGGGTGTCGCAGATACGCAGTATTTT
CDR3: CSAPLGGQGVADTQYF

D: TRBD1
J: TRBJ1-6
V: TRBV6-1
size: NA
DNA: TGTGCCAGCAGTGAAGAATGGGTCAGGGGGAGAGGTTCACCCCTCCACTTT
CDR3: CASSEEWVRGRGSPLHF

D: NA
J: TRBJ2-6
V: TRBV9
size: NA
DNA: TGTGCCAGCGCTCAACAGGAGCACGTCCTGACTTTC
CDR3: CASAQQEHVLTF

D: NA
J: TRBJ1-2
V: TRBV7-2
size: NA
DNA: TGTGCCATCTTAGCCCGCCCGAACGACTATGGCTACACCTTC
CDR3: CAILARPNDYGYTF

D: TRBD2
J: TRBJ2-7
V: TRBV10-3
size: NA
DNA: TGTGCCATCACAAAGGGGCGGGGGAAGGATTCCGAGCAGTACTTC
CDR3: CAITKGRGKDSEQYF

D: TRBD2
J: TRBJ2-7
V: TRBV10-3
size: NA
DNA: TGTGCCATCAGTGATACAGCTAGCGGGACCGATTACGAGCAGTACTTC
CDR3: CAISDTASGTDYEQYF

D: TRBD2
J: TRBJ2-1
V: TRBV4-1
size: NA
DNA: TGCGCCAGCAGCCCCGGACTAGCGGGAGGGCCTGTCGATGAGCAGTTCTTC
CDR3: CASSPGLAGGPVDEQFF

D: NA
J: TRBJ2-4
V: TRBV29-1
size: once
DNA: TGCAGCGTACGACGGTCAAAAAACATTCAGTACTTC
CDR3: CSVRRSKNIQYF

D: NA
J: TRBJ1-5
V: TRBV4-1
size: few
DNA: TGCGCCAGCAGCCAAAGGGGGGGCGGACCCTATAGCAATCAGCCCCAGCATTTT
CDR3: CASSQRGGGPYSNQPQHF

D: TRBD2
J: TRBJ2-7
V: TRBV9
size: NA
DNA: TGTGCCAGCAGCGTATATGAGACTAGCGGGGCCGAGCAGTACTTC
CDR3: CASSVYETSGAEQYF

D: NA
J: TRBJ1-1
V: TRBV20-1
size: NA
DNA: TGCAGTGCTAGGGGGCCGAACACTGAAGCTTTCTTT
CDR3: CSARGPNTEAFF

D: NA
J: TRBJ2-1
V: TRBV15
size: NA
DNA: TGTGCCACCAGCGCAGTCGCCGGGACAACCTACAATGAGCAGTTCTTC
CDR3: CATSAVAGTTYNEQFF

D: TRBD2
J: TRBJ2-5
V: TRBV12-3/TRBV12-4
size: NA
DNA: TGTGCCAGCAGTTCCAGGGATGGCGGGGGACTCCCCGGGGAGACCCAGTACTTC
CDR3: CASSSRDGGGLPGETQYF

D: TRBD2
J: TRBJ2-1
V: TRBV12-3/TRBV12-4
size: NA
DNA: TGTGCCAGCAGTTTAGGAGGCGGGGGAGCTTACAATGAGCAGTTCTTC
CDR3: CASSLGGGGAYNEQFF

D: NA
J: TRBJ1-2
V: TRBV10-3
size: many
DNA: TGTGCCATCAGTGAATTAGGAACGGGAGGCTACACCTTC
CDR3: CAISELGTGGYTF

D: NA
J: TRBJ2-3
V: TRBV18
size: once
DNA: TGTGCCAGCTCACCGCAGAACACAGATACGCAGTATTTT
CDR3: CASSPQNTDTQYF

D: NA
J: TRBJ2-5
V: TRBV5-1
size: many
DNA: TGCGCCAGCAGCTTCGACAGTACTCCGGAGACCCAGTACTTC
CDR3: CASSFDSTPETQYF

D: TRBD1
J: TRBJ2-7
V: TRBV20-1
size: NA
DNA: TGCAGTGCAAACCGGGACAGGAAATACGAGCAGTACTTC
CDR3: CSANRDRKYEQYF

D: NA
J: TRBJ2-1
V: TRBV5-4
size: NA
DNA: TGTGCCAGCAGCTTGGGTGCCGCCGTTTACAATGAGCAGTTCTTC
CDR3: CASSLGAAVYNEQFF